This TCR beta chain was identified in a study of T cell responses to AZD1222 COVID-19 vaccine (dated by TCRdb to about 2021). With respect to the entire study: AZD1222 recipients whose second dose came at about 4 weeks and those whose second dose came at about 12 weeks were combined into one group, since spike-specific TCR depth and breadth did not differ between the two schedules. TCR sequencing was performed for about 240 trial participants, of whom around 210 were given two doses of AZD1222 and around 25 were given two doses of MenACWY control vaccine. Trial participants were enrolled into age subgroups of 18-55, 56-69 and 70-plus years, which contained about 150, 27 and 61 TCR-sequenced participants, respectively.

The CDR3 regions of human TCRbeta chains were analyzed by immunosequencing. Per the authors' processing: TCRs in the repertoires were matched against a reference library of SARS-CoV-2-specific TCRs that had been generated with the MIRA antigen-specificity platform. Breadth was defined as the fraction of unique TCRs that were SARS-CoV-2-associated. Depth was defined as the fraction of total T cells that were SARS-CoV-2-associated. Using the MIRA data, each spike-specific TCR was assigned both to the spike region to which the TCR was reactive and to a CD4 or CD8 class. Log10-transformed breadth and depth values were compared by one-way ANOVA with Sidak's multiple comparisons tests. TCRdb obtained this table from immuneACCESS and retained in-frame rearrangements with V and J assigned. These tables miss some clones; where compared with another copy, unresolved V genes account for less than half of the shortfall, and the remainder is unexplained. V and J calls and clone size are as listed in that table; D and trimming were resolved from the DNA. Present in this sample are about 85,000 clones, 86% of which were seen just once. The ten largest clones capture approximately 7% of the sample.

What the study reported, not specific to this receptor: A significant rise in spike-specific TCR breadth and depth was observed after two AZD1222 doses relative to day 0 and relative to MenACWY recipients. Epitopes outside the regions mutated in the B.1.351 and B.1.1.7 variants were reportedly recognized by nearly half of the unique spike-specific TCRs. The 56-69-year group was small, and its depth increase did not reach significance, likely because of low power. Because no samples from the day 14 peak response were available, repertoires could be characterized only after the peak T cell response. Conclusions about previously exposed vaccinees were limited because only a handful of AZD1222 recipients were SARS-CoV-2 seropositive at baseline. Participants were mostly white British and included more females than males, and it was suggested by the authors that clonal diversity may have been underestimated. Vaccine-associated CD4 TCRs spanned the whole spike protein, with dominant responses in regions 160-218 and 743-854.

The time point label for this specimen denotes: baseline before first vaccination. The vaccinee samples were drawn from two UK trials, COV001 and COV002, one of which was a single-blind randomized controlled phase 2/3 trial testing AZD1222 (ChAdOx1 nCoV-19) in healthy adults. For TCRbeta chain sequencing, PBMC samples from trial participants were taken at day 0 and at day 28 after the second dose. The germline V gene (reference sequence) provides CDR1 SEHNR and CDR2 FQNEAQ. V ends up 0 bases short and J 8 bases short, with an unmatched junction base count of 6. Including the terminal cysteine and phenylalanine, the CDR3 comprises 14 residues. The entry retains the CDR3 DNA only, 42 bases that are in frame from base 1. A note on this clone: Its antigen has not been determined. Base-call qualities are not available, and no considerably larger clone is one nucleotide away.

The chain uses TRBV7-9 and TRBJ1-2; TRBD1 matches 7 bases in the middle. The sequenced sample was peripheral blood, obtained on day 0 of AZD1222 vaccination. This sequence was found in an adult in good health. The CDR3 reads CASSLAGQTEGYTF. The nucleotides are TGTGCCAGCAGCTTAGCGGGACAGACGGAAGGCTACACCTTC. Here the CDR3 is joined to the reference TRBV7-9 and TRBJ1-2 genes, and the full variable domain is: DTGVSQNPRHKITKRGQNVTFRCDPISEHNRLYWYRQTLGQGPEFLTYFQNEAQLEKSRLLSDRFSAERPKGSFSTLEIQRTEQGDSAMYLCASSLAGQTEGYTFGSGTRLTVV.